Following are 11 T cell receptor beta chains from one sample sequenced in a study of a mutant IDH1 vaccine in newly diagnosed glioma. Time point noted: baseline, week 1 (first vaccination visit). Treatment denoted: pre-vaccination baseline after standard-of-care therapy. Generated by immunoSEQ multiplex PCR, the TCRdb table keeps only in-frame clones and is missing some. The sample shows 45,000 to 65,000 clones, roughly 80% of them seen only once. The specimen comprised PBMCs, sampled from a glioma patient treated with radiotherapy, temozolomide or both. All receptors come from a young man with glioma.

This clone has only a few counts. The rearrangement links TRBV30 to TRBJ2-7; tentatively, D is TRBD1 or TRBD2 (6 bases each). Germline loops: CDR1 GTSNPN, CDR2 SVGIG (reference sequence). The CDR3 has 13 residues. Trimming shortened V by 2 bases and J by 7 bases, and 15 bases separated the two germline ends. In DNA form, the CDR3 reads TGTGCCTGGAGTAGAGGGGGGATAAAGGAGCAGTACTTC. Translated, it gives CAWSRGGIKEQYF.

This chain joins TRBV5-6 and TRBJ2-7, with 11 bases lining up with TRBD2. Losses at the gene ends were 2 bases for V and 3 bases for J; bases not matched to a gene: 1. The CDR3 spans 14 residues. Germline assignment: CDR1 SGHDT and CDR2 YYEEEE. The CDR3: CASSFTSGSYEQYF. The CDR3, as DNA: TGTGCCAGCAGCTTTACTAGCGGGAGCTACGAGCAGTACTTC.

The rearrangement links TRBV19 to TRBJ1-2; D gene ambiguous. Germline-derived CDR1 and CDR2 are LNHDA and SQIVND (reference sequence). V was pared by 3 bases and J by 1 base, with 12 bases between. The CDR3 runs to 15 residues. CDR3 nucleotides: TGTGCCAGTAGTATCGATGGGAGAGATAACTATGGCTACACCTTC. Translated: CASSIDGRDNYGYTF.

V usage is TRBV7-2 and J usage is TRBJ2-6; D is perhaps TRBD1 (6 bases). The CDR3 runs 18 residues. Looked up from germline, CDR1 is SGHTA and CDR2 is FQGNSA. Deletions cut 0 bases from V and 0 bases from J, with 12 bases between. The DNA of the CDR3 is TGTGCCAGCAGCTTAGCGCTGCAGGGGTCCTCTGGGGCCAACGTCCTGACTTTC. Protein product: CASSLALQGSSGANVLTF.

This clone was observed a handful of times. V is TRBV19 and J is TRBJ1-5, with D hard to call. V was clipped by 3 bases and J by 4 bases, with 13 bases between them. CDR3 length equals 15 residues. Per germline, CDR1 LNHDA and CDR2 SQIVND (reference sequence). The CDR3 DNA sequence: TGTGCCAGTAGTATTACTCCATACACTAATCAGCCCCAGCATTTT. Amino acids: CASSITPYTNQPQHF.

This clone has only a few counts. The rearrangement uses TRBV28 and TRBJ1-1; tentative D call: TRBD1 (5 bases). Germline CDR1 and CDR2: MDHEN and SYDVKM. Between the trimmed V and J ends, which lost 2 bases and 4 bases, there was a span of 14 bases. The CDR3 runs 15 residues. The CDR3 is CASSLPIFGGTEAFF. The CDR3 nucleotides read TGTGCCAGCAGTTTACCTATCTTTGGGGGCACTGAAGCTTTCTTT.

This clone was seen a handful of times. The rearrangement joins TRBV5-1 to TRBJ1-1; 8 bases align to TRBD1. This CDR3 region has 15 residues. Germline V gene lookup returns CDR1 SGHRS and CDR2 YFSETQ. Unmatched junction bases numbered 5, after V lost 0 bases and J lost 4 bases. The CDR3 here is CASSLVQGAATEAFF. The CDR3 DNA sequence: TGCGCCAGCAGCTTGGTCCAGGGGGCAGCCACTGAAGCTTTCTTT.

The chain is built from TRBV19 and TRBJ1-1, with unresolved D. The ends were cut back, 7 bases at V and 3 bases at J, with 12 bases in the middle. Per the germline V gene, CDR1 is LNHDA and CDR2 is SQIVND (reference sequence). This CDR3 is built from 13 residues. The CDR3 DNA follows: TGTGCCAGTACCTTTACAGTGTACACTGAAGCTTTCTTT. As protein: CASTFTVYTEAFF.

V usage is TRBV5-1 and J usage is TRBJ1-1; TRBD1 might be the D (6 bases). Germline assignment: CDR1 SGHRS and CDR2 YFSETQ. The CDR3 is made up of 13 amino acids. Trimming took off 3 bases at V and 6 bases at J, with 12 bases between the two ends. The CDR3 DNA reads TGCGCCAGCAGCTCGGGGGGGGGCCCTGAAGCTTTCTTT. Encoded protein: CASSSGGGPEAFF. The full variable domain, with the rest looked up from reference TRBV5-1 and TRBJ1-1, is KAGVTQTPRYLIKTRGQQVTLSCSPISGHRSVSWYQQTPGQGLQFLFEYFSETQRNKGNFPGRFSGRQFSNSRSEMNVSTLELGDSALYLCASSSGGGPEAFFGQGTRLTVV.

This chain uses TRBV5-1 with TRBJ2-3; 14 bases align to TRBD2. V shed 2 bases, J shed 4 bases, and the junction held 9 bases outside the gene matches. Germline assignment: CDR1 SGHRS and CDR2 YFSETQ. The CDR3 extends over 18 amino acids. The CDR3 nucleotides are TGCGCCAGCAGCTTCCCGGAGACTAGCGGGGGGGACGCAGATACGCAGTATTTT. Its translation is CASSFPETSGGDADTQYF.

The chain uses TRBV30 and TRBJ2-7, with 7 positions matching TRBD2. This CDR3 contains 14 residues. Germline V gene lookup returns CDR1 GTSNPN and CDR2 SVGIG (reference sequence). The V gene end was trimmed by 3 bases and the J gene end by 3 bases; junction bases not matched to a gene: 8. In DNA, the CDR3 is TGTGCCTGGAGACCCGAGCGGGGAGACTACGAGCAGTACTTC. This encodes CAWRPERGDYEQYF.